This T cell receptor (beta chain) was sequenced during a study of beta chain features in type 1 diabetes. A single heparinised draw of roughly 120 mL on average was taken per donor. The entirety of the isolated RNA underwent reverse transcription, so expressed TCRB transcripts were sequenced. Using immunoSEQ multiplex PCR, the repertoire was profiled, and TCRdb retains in-frame clones only, with some absent. Of more than 300,000 clones in the sample, about 16% were seen once. The CDR3 runs 15 residues. Germline assignment: CDR1 MNHNS and CDR2 SASEGT. Trimming removed 7 bases from V and 1 base from J, with 14 bases in between.

The chain combines TRBV6-1 with TRBJ2-1; D possibly corresponds to TRBD1 (5 bases). What was sequenced was naive CD4+ T cells from blood. The receptor comes from a woman under 30 in good health. This chain's CDR3 is CASTDGAGSYNEQFF. CDR3 nucleotide sequence: TGTGCCAGCACGGACGGTGCAGGGTCCTACAATGAGCAGTTCTTC.